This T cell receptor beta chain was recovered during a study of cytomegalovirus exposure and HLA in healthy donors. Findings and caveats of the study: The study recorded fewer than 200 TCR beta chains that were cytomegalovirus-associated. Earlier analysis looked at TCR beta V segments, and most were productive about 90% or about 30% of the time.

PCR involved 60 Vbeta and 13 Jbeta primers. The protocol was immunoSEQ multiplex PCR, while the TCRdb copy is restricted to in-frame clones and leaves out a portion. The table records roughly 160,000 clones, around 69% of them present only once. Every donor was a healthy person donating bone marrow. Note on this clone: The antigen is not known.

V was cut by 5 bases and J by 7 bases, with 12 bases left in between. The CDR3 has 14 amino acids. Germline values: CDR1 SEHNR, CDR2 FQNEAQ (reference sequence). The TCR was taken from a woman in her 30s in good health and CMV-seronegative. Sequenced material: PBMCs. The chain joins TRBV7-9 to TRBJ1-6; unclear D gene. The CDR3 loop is CASSLPTGNSPLHF. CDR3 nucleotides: TGTGCCAGCAGCCTCCCCACGGGGAATTCACCCCTCCACTTT.